These 21 T cell receptor beta chains originate from one sample sequenced in a study of identifying expanded T cells in peripheral blood (dated by TCRdb to between 2018 and 2021). Libraries were built with the immunoSEQ multiplex PCR assay. TCRdb carries this immuneACCESS record with in-frame sequences only. Its versions omit some clonotypes, under half of them owing to an unresolved V gene in the studies checked, with the rest unexplained. The sample table records roughly 82,000 clones; roughly 86% of these occur just once. The ten most abundant clones make up about 20% of the sample. Material: blood. These receptors were taken from a person aged 18 to 75 in good health.

The chain has TRBV19 and TRBJ2-7; D remains ambiguous. The germline gives CDR1 LNHDA, CDR2 SQIVND (reference sequence). CDR3 size: 14 residues. V lost 2 bases to trimming and J lost 0 bases, with 8 bases between them. CDR3 sequence reads: CASSIRPDSYEQYF. CDR3 in DNA: TGTGCCAGTAGTATACGTCCGGACTCCTACGAGCAGTACTTC.

The V and J genes are TRBV5-1 and TRBJ1-2; the D is unclear. CDR1 is SGHRS, CDR2 YFSETQ, per germline. This CDR3 contains 12 residues. Trimming removed 7 bases from V and 4 bases from J, with 11 bases in between. The CDR3 is CASVRKTYGYTF. CDR3 coding DNA: TGCGCCAGCGTTCGAAAGACCTATGGCTACACCTTC.

The CDR3 nucleotides are TGTGCCAGCAGTTGGGGAATTCCGAACACCGGGGAGCTGTTTTTT. It encodes CASSWGIPNTGELFF. This chain joins TRBV28 and TRBJ2-2; D is unclear. In germline, CDR1 is MDHEN, CDR2 SYDVKM. The CDR3 is made up of 15 amino acids. V dropped 4 bases and J dropped 0 bases, with 9 bases sitting between them.

This chain uses TRBV7-2 with TRBJ2-6; D is perhaps TRBD2 (5 bases). Germline CDR1 and CDR2: SGHTA and FQGNSA. The CDR3 totals 16 residues. V was trimmed by 5 bases and J by 0 bases, leaving 11 bases between them. This CDR3 reads CASSNRGDSGANVLTF. CDR3 coding DNA: TGTGCCAGCAGCAATCGGGGAGACTCTGGGGCCAACGTCCTGACTTTC.

The chain joins TRBV7-2 to TRBJ2-7, with a weak D call TRBD2 (5 bases). CDR3 length: 15 amino acids. Trimming took 6 bases from V and 6 from J, leaving 21 bases between them. Germline loops: CDR1 SGHTA, CDR2 FQGNSA. CDR3 amino acids: CASSRGSFGTFEQYF. The CDR3 bases are TGTGCCAGCAGTCGGGGTAGTTTCGGTACTTTCGAGCAGTACTTC. The entire variable domain, with the rest obtained from reference TRBV7-2 and TRBJ2-7, is as follows: GAGVSQSPSNKVTEKGKDVELRCDPISGHTALYWYRQSLGQGLEFLIYFQGNSAPDKSGLPSDRFSAERTGGSVSTLTIQRTQQEDSAVYLCASSRGSFGTFEQYFGPGTRLTVT.

V and J are TRBV5-1 and TRBJ2-3, with 9 bases identical to TRBD1. Germline-derived CDR1 and CDR2 are SGHRS and YFSETQ. After removal of 1 base from V and 3 bases from J, the junction contained 6 bases not matched to a gene. The CDR3 is 16 residues long. CDR3: CASSLTGTGKTDTQYF. Written as DNA, the CDR3 is TGCGCCAGCAGCTTGACCGGGACAGGGAAGACAGATACGCAGTATTTT. The full variable domain, its missing parts supplied by reference TRBV5-1 and TRBJ2-3, is KAGVTQTPRYLIKTRGQQVTLSCSPISGHRSVSWYQQTPGQGLQFLFEYFSETQRNKGNFPGRFSGRQFSNSRSEMNVSTLELGDSALYLCASSLTGTGKTDTQYFGPGTRLTVL.

The gene calls are TRBV12-5 and TRBJ2-3; TRBD2 matches 9 bases. Trimming at V came to 1 base and at J to 0 bases, leaving 2 bases not matched to a gene. Germline V gene data show CDR1 as LGHNT and CDR2 as FRNRAP. The CDR3 runs to 16 residues. CDR3 in DNA: TGTGCTAGTGGTTTGGGAACTAGCGGGAGCACAGATACGCAGTATTTT. Amino acids: CASGLGTSGSTDTQYF. Full variable domain (remainder filled in from reference TRBV12-5 and TRBJ2-3): DARVTQTPRHKVTEMGQEVTMRCQPILGHNTVFWYRQTMMQGLELLAYFRNRAPLDDSGMPKDRFSAEMPDATLATLKIQPSEPRDSAVYFCASGLGTSGSTDTQYFGPGTRLTVL.

This clone was detected a few times. The sample holds other DNA sequences that translate to the same CDR3. The chain is built from TRBV9 and TRBJ1-1, with D uncertain. The V end lost 2 bases, the J end lost 1 base, and 9 bases lay between the germline ends. The CDR3 extends over 14 amino acids. The germline CDR1 and CDR2 sequences are SGDLS and YYNGEE. The CDR3 DNA follows: TGTGCCAGCAGCGTGGGCGGCCAGAACACTGAAGCTTTCTTT. Its translation: CASSVGGQNTEAFF.

This clone showed up just a few times. The chain employs TRBV28 and TRBJ2-7; 9 nucleotides match TRBD1. Germline V gene sequence: CDR1 MDHEN, CDR2 SYDVKM. The junction had 8 bases not matched to a gene; V was cut back by 5 bases and J by 6 bases. CDR3 length: 14 residues. The CDR3 protein is CASSQTGGKAEQYF. The CDR3 DNA sequence: TGTGCCAGCAGTCAAACAGGGGGCAAGGCCGAGCAGTACTTC. Variable domain in full (rest from reference TRBV28 and TRBJ2-7): DVKVTQSSRYLVKRTGEKVFLECVQDMDHENMFWYRQDPGLGLRLIYFSYDVKMKEKGDIPEGYSVSREKKERFSLILESASTNQTSMYLCASSQTGGKAEQYFGPGTRLTVT.

This clone was picked up a small number of times. The J gene is TRBJ1-6, the V gene TRBV9; 9 bases align to TRBD1. The CDR3 length is 16 residues. Germline values: CDR1 SGDLS, CDR2 YYNGEE. The J segment lost 6 bases and the V segment lost 4 bases, leaving 8 bases of the junction unmatched. The CDR3 region has the DNA TGTGCCAGCAGCCCGTGGACAGGGGTCGTTAATTCACCCCTCCACTTT. Protein: CASSPWTGVVNSPLHF.

This CDR3 is CASSPRESLNTEAFF. DNA for the CDR3: TGTGCCAGCTCACCACGGGAGTCACTGAACACTGAAGCTTTCTTT. The chain has TRBV18 and TRBJ1-1; D ambiguous. CDR3 size: 15 residues. Germline CDR1 reads KGHSH; CDR2 reads LQKENI. The V gene lost 1 base and the J gene lost 0 bases, with 9 bases spanning the gap.

The chain has TRBV15 and TRBJ2-2, with D possibly TRBD2 on 5 matching bases. Germline CDR1 LNHNV, CDR2 YYDKDF (reference sequence). V lost 8 bases and J lost 0, with 7 bases in between. The CDR3 has 13 residues. CDR3 in amino acids: CATRGSNTGELFF. DNA for the CDR3: TGTGCCACCCGAGGGTCGAACACCGGGGAGCTGTTTTTT.

The gene calls are TRBV6-8 and TRBJ2-3; 8 bases map to TRBD1. CDR1 is MNHGY and CDR2 is SAAAGT in the germline V gene. This CDR3 contains 14 residues. V dropped 8 bases and J dropped 3; count of bases not matched to a gene: 7. CDR3 nucleotide sequence: TGTGCCAGCTCTCAGCAGGGGGCAACAGATACGCAGTATTTT. As protein: CASSQQGATDTQYF.

This chain joins TRBV5-1 and TRBJ2-7; D is possibly TRBD2 (5 bases). The V end lost 2 bases, the J end lost 0 bases, and 12 bases lay between the germline ends. The CDR3 is made up of 15 amino acids. CDR1 is SGHRS, CDR2 YFSETQ, per germline. The CDR3 nucleotides are TGCGCCAGCAGCTTAGGACTCGGAAGCTCCTACGAGCAGTACTTC. Protein sequence: CASSLGLGSSYEQYF.

This clone appeared once. The genes are TRBV7-2 and TRBJ1-2, with TRBD1 as a possible D gene (5 bases). This CDR3 has 15 amino acids. Looked up from germline, CDR1 is SGHTA and CDR2 is FQGNSA. V was clipped by 6 bases and J by 4 bases, with 18 bases between them. CDR3 loop: CASSSAGPGGYGYTF. CDR3 sequence (DNA): TGTGCCAGCAGTTCGGCGGGACCGGGGGGCTATGGCTACACCTTC.

The chain employs TRBV5-1 and TRBJ2-3, with a weak D call TRBD1 (5 bases). Germline assignment: CDR1 SGHRS and CDR2 YFSETQ. V lost 2 bases and J 3 bases, leaving 13 bases between the germline ends. CDR3 length: 15 residues. CDR3 loop: CASSFVRARTDTQYF. The CDR3 region has the DNA TGCGCCAGCAGCTTCGTCAGGGCCCGGACAGATACGCAGTATTTT.

This chain connects TRBV15 to TRBJ2-5; TRBD2 matches at 7 bases. CDR3 length: 16 residues. Germline CDR1 reads LNHNV; CDR2 reads YYDKDF (reference sequence). The V segment lost 1 base and the J segment 0 bases; nucleotides outside the gene matches: 5. The CDR3 nucleotides read TGTGCCACCAGCAGAGGGGGACTAACCTACCAAGAGACCCAGTACTTC. Translated, it gives CATSRGGLTYQETQYF.

This chain connects TRBV5-3 to TRBJ1-1; weak D call: TRBD1 (5 bases). TRBV5-3 is labeled an ORF, and its function is uncertain. CDR3 size: 17 residues. With 3 bases removed from V and 1 base from J, the gap between germline ends came to 19 bases. CDR3 region: CARSYLAIPDRNTEAFF. CDR3 DNA: TGTGCCAGAAGCTATCTCGCAATCCCTGACAGGAACACTGAAGCTTTCTTT.

The rearrangement joins TRBV18 to TRBJ2-4; 11 positions agree with TRBD1. The CDR3 totals 15 residues. J was trimmed by 6 bases and V by 3 bases; bases with no gene match: 4. Germline-derived CDR1 and CDR2 are KGHSH and LQKENI. The CDR3, as DNA: TGTGCCAGCTCACCCGGACAGGGGGCTGGAAACATTCAGTACTTC. Its translation is CASSPGQGAGNIQYF.

The genes are TRBV7-2 and TRBJ2-5; the match to TRBD1 covers 9 bases. CDR1 SGHTA and CDR2 FQGNSA come from the germline V gene. CDR3 length equals 15 residues. Losses at the gene ends were 4 bases for V and 5 bases for J; bases not matched to a gene: 8. The CDR3 DNA sequence: TGTGCCAGCAGCTCACAGGGGGCGCGGGATGAGACCCAGTACTTC. Its translation: CASSSQGARDETQYF.

This clone was found a few times. This chain joins TRBV27 and TRBJ2-5; 11 nucleotides match TRBD2. The ends lost 6 bases at V and 2 bases at J; junction bases unmatched: 2. The CDR3 length is 14 residues. Germline V gene data show CDR1 as MNHEY and CDR2 as SMNVEV (reference sequence). The CDR3 DNA is TGTGCCAGCAGCGGGACTAGCGGACAAGAGACCCAGTACTTC. It is translated as CASSGTSGQETQYF.